This T cell receptor (beta chain) was identified during a study of identical twins. The J segment lost 6 bases and the V segment lost 6 bases, leaving 12 bases of the junction unmatched. The CDR3 has 15 amino acids. The germline V gene encodes CDR1 MNHNS and CDR2 SASEGT. This clonotype was observed a handful of times. One entry per CDR3 protein results from TCRdb running MiXCR on the 5' RACE reads. Found here are roughly 350,000 distinct CDR3 sequences, 9% to 15% of them singletons; the top ten hold approximately 7.9%. Every one of the donors was a healthy Caucasian. The data were also submitted as part of a second study, on yellow fever vaccine responses in identical twins. According to that study: Twins' vaccine T cell responses reportedly seemed partly convergent and partly personalized.

This rearrangement joins TRBV6-1 to TRBJ2-7, with TRBD2 matching over 9 bases. The source material was CD8+ T cells sorted from blood. The TCR comes from a woman aged 18-29 years in good health. In DNA form, the CDR3 reads TGTGCCAGCAGCCTTGCCGGGACTAGCTCCGGCGAGCAGTACTTC. Encoded protein: CASSLAGTSSGEQYF.